Presented here are 18 T cell receptor beta chains from one specimen sequenced in a study. TCRdb re-called the 5' RACE reads through MiXCR, storing one row per CDR3 protein. The sample lists approximately 8,200 distinct CDR3 sequences; roughly 65% were seen once. What was sequenced was tumor-infiltrating naive CD4+ T cells sorted from the breast tumor. The sample's subset: naive CD4+ T cells, CD4+CD45RA+CD25-. These receptors all come from a female donor with breast cancer.

J is TRBJ2-7 and V is TRBV5-1; perhaps TRBD1 as D (5 bases). V lost 4 bases and J 6 bases, leaving 11 bases between the germline ends. The CDR3 consists of 12 residues. Germline assignment: CDR1 SGHRS and CDR2 YFSETQ. The CDR3 spells CASSPPGREQYF. The CDR3 region has the DNA TGCGCCAGCAGCCCGCCAGGGCGCGAGCAGTACTTC.

The table lists this clonotype with a few counts. V is TRBV20-1 and J is TRBJ2-2; TRBD2 might be the D (5 bases). This CDR3 contains 12 residues. CDR1 and CDR2 (germline): DFQATT, SNEGSKA (reference sequence). The V end lost 5 bases, the J end lost 4 bases, and 8 bases lay between the germline ends. CDR3 protein: CSAPGSTGELFF. The CDR3 DNA is TGCAGTGCTCCGGGGTCCACCGGGGAGCTGTTTTTT.

The chain has TRBV20-1 and TRBJ2-3, with D unresolved. The V gene lost 6 bases and the J gene lost 1 base, with 11 bases spanning the gap. Germline CDR1 DFQATT, CDR2 SNEGSKA (reference sequence). The CDR3 runs 13 residues. CDR3 coding DNA: TGCAGTGCCCTCGGACCGGGCACAGATACGCAGTATTTT. Its protein product is CSALGPGTDTQYF.

A remark on this clonotype: At one end, the junction sequence differs from germline, possibly due to a read error. The CDR3 is CSARDPGESAWDTGELVF. In DNA, the CDR3 is TGCAGTGCTAGAGATCCGGGCGAGTCGGCTTGGGACACCGGGGAGCTGGTTTTT. The chain joins TRBV20-1 to TRBJ2-2; a weak D match, TRBD1 (6 bases). The CDR3 covers 18 residues. The germline CDR1 and CDR2 sequences are DFQATT and SNEGSKA (reference sequence).

The rearrangement links TRBV5-1 to TRBJ1-1, with D possibly TRBD1 on 5 matching bases. The V end lost 0 bases, the J end lost 2 bases, and 11 bases lay between the germline ends. Germline CDR1 and CDR2: SGHRS and YFSETQ. This CDR3 has 15 residues. For the CDR3, the DNA is TGCGCCAGCAGCTTGGGGGGTGGACAAAACACTGAAGCTTTCTTT. Translation gives CASSLGGGQNTEAFF.

The chain couples TRBV12-3 or TRBV12-4 to TRBJ2-2; D possibly corresponds to TRBD2 (7 bases). This CDR3 is built from 15 residues. The ends were cut back, 2 bases at V and 6 bases at J, with 13 bases in the middle. The CDR3 sequence is CASSLSGGAAGELFF. In nucleotides, the CDR3 is TGTGCCAGCAGTTTAAGTGGGGGGGCTGCCGGGGAGCTGTTTTTT.

This clonotype was seen a handful of times. The chain carries TRBV7-9 and TRBJ2-1; no clear D. V was cut by 3 bases and J by 5 bases, with 5 bases left in between. The CDR3 has 12 residues. Per the germline V gene, CDR1 is SEHNR and CDR2 is FQNEAQ (reference sequence). CDR3 nucleotide sequence: TGTGCCAGCAGCTTTACGGACAATGAGCAGTTCTTC. Translating it yields CASSFTDNEQFF. Variable domain in full (rest from reference TRBV7-9 and TRBJ2-1): DTGVSQNPRHKITKRGQNVTFRCDPISEHNRLYWYRQTLGQGPEFLTYFQNEAQLEKSRLLSDRFSAERPKGSFSTLEIQRTEQGDSAMYLCASSFTDNEQFFGPGTRLTVL.

The chain recombines TRBV6-5 with TRBJ1-1, with D perhaps matching TRBD1 (6 bases). The CDR3 has 13 amino acids. The germline V gene has CDR1 MNHEY and CDR2 SVGAGI. The V end lost 8 bases, the J end lost 0 bases, and 10 bases lay between the germline ends. The CDR3 sequence: CASRTGMNTEAFF. The DNA of the CDR3 is TGTGCCAGCCGAACAGGGATGAACACTGAAGCTTTCTTT.

The V call is TRBV12-3 or TRBV12-4, the J call TRBJ2-7; D gene ambiguous. With 5 bases removed from V and 5 bases from J, the gap between germline ends came to 7 bases. The CDR3 consists of 11 residues. The CDR3 sequence: CASSPADEQYF. The CDR3, as DNA: TGTGCCAGCAGTCCCGCGGACGAGCAGTACTTC.

The chain joins TRBV11-3 to TRBJ2-7, with TRBD2 matching 8 bases. Germline assignment: CDR1 SGHNT and CDR2 YENEEA. The CDR3 is 18 amino acids. Trimming removed 5 bases from V and 3 bases from J; junction bases left unmatched: 18. CDR3 amino acids: CASSGKDPGGRFSYEQYF. CDR3 nucleotides: TGTGCCAGCAGCGGTAAAGACCCGGGGGGGCGCTTTAGCTACGAGCAGTACTTC. The full variable domain, completed using reference TRBV11-3 and TRBJ2-7, is EAGVVQSPRYKIIEKKQPVAFWCNPISGHNTLYWYLQNLGQGPELLIRYENEEAVDDSQLPKDRFSAERLKGVDSTLKIQPAELGDSAVYLCASSGKDPGGRFSYEQYFGPGTRLTVT.

The chain employs TRBV4-1 and TRBJ2-5; D is uncertain. Germline loops: CDR1 MGHRA, CDR2 YSYEKL. The ends were cut back, 0 bases at V and 5 bases at J, with 10 bases in the middle. CDR3 length equals 14 residues. The CDR3 spells CASSQEFVRETQYF. The CDR3 DNA sequence: TGCGCCAGCAGCCAAGAATTTGTACGGGAGACCCAGTACTTC.

The rearrangement links TRBV5-1 to TRBJ1-1, with D uncertain. CDR3 length equals 15 residues. From germline, CDR1 is SGHRS and CDR2 YFSETQ. The V end lost 2 bases, the J end lost 1 base, and 12 bases lay between the germline ends. As DNA, the CDR3 is TGCGCCAGCAGCTTAGGTGACCTCCAGAACACTGAAGCTTTCTTT. Translation: CASSLGDLQNTEAFF.

This chain connects TRBV20-1 to TRBJ1-1; TRBD1 agrees at 7 bases. This CDR3 region has 16 residues. J gave up 1 base and V 0 bases, and 8 bases lay outside the gene matches. In germline, CDR1 is DFQATT, CDR2 SNEGSKA (reference sequence). The CDR3 DNA follows: TGCAGTGCTAGAGATCTTACGACAGGGCCGAACACTGAAGCTTTCTTT. It yields the protein CSARDLTTGPNTEAFF.

This rearrangement joins TRBV5-1 to TRBJ2-1; the D is unclear. This CDR3 has 13 residues. Trimming removed 0 bases from V and 5 bases from J, with 6 bases in between. CDR1 is SGHRS, CDR2 YFSETQ, per germline. The CDR3 spells CASSLGTNNEQFF. The CDR3 nucleotides are TGCGCCAGCAGCTTGGGGACGAACAATGAGCAGTTCTTC.

The rearrangement links TRBV11-1 to TRBJ2-1, with D tentatively TRBD1 or TRBD2 (6 bases each). CDR3 size: 15 residues. V was clipped by 1 base and J by 9 bases, with 16 bases between them. The germline gives CDR1 SGHAT, CDR2 FQDESV (reference sequence). CDR3: CASSLDLWGAAEQFF. The CDR3 DNA reads as TGTGCCAGCAGCTTAGATCTTTGGGGGGCGGCTGAGCAGTTCTTC.

In the case of this clonotype: One junction end does not reproduce the germline sequence, and a read error may be involved. The chain carries TRBV7-7 and TRBJ2-1, with 9 bases that match TRBD2. The CDR3 contains 13 residues. In germline, CDR1 is SSHAT, CDR2 FNYEAQ (reference sequence). This CDR3 reads CASSVSGSSEQFF. CDR3 DNA: TGTGCTAGCAGCGTTAGCGGGAGCAGTGAGCAGTTCTTC.

This clonotype was observed a few times. V is TRBV6-1 and J is TRBJ1-2; 9 bases align to TRBD1. This CDR3 is built from 16 residues. Per germline, CDR1 MNHNS and CDR2 SASEGT. V lost 4 bases and J lost 6; bases outside the gene matches: 12. CDR3 sequence (DNA): TGTGCCAGCAGTGGACAGGACAGGGGTTGGATTAATGGCTACACCTTC. This codes for CASSGQDRGWINGYTF.

This sequence joins TRBV19 and TRBJ2-1; 9 bases line up with TRBD2. The V gene's germline CDR1 is LNHDA and CDR2 SQIVND (reference sequence). After removal of 3 bases from V and 15 bases from J, the junction contained 12 bases not matched to a gene. The CDR3 has 14 amino acids. The CDR3 region has the DNA TGTGCCAGTAGTATGGTGACTAGCGGAATTGGTTTGTTCTTC. Translating gives CASSMVTSGIGLFF.